These 2 T cell receptor beta chains were sequenced from one sample in a study of regulatory T cells in long-lasting Graves disease. Time point described: newly diagnosed GD, antithyroid drugs for less than 3 months. Construction of the TCR library relied on RNA isolated from PBMCs. Building the TCR beta libraries relied on iRepertoire HTBI primers, and CDR3 regions underwent Arm-PCR. From the multiplex PCR reads, TCRdb called clonotypes with MiXCR, one entry per CDR3 protein. The data show 440,000 or so distinct CDR3 sequences, 15% seen once. In addition, the sample was reused for a study of T cells in Graves' hyperthyroidism and ophthalmopathy.

The source was peripheral blood mononuclear cells (PBMCs), collected at new diagnosis, from a patient treated with antithyroid drugs. These receptors all stem from a woman aged 30 to 39 with Graves disease.

This clonotype was seen ten or more times. The rearrangement links TRBV5-1 to TRBJ2-1; tentatively, D is TRBD2 (6 bases). The CDR3 length is 15 residues. Germline V CDR1 and CDR2: SGHRS, YFSETQ. The V gene lost 0 bases and the J gene lost 7 bases, with 14 bases spanning the gap. The CDR3 sequence is CASSLVRGTGNEQFF. In DNA, the CDR3 is TGCGCCAGCAGCTTGGTTCGGGGGACGGGGAATGAGCAGTTCTTC.

This clonotype was counted ten times or more. The chain couples TRBV7-9 to TRBJ2-5; D gene unclear. Trimming removed 5 bases from V and 4 bases from J, with 5 bases in between. The CDR3 totals 11 residues. Germline-derived CDR1 and CDR2 are SEHNR and FQNEAQ (reference sequence). The DNA of the CDR3 is TGTGCCAGCAGCACCGTAGAGACCCAGTACTTC. Translation: CASSTVETQYF.